This T cell receptor (beta chain) originates from a study of CD8+ T cells in alopecia areata. RNA extraction was followed by reverse transcription into cDNA, which acted as the sequencing template. Here immunoSEQ multiplex PCR was the method, and the copy in TCRdb shows in-frame clones only, minus some. Of roughly 210,000 clones in the sample, around two fifths were seen once. In the case of this clone: Its antigen is unidentified.

The treatment denotes: oral pan-JAK inhibitor, 5-10 mg twice daily. Germline V gene lookup returns CDR1 LNHNV and CDR2 YYDKDF (reference sequence). The length of the CDR3 is 15 residues. Study conclusions and caveats: Uncertainty remains about how baseline CD8+ expansion links to response, with one nonresponder.

Sequenced here: CD4+ T cells sorted from blood, sampled at approximately week 39, from a patient treated with tofacitinib. The source is a human donor with alopecia areata. The V call is TRBV15, the J call TRBJ2-5; no clear D. TRBJ2-7 explains the end of the DNA better; the J call may be wrong. The CDR3 coding sequence is TGTGCCACCAGCAAGAAGGGTGCCCTAGGCTACGAGCAGTACTTC. This encodes CATSKKGALGYEQYF.